This TCR beta chain was obtained from a study of blood T cell repertoires in COVID-19. V was shortened by 0 bases and J by 3 bases, with 9 bases between the two germline ends. This CDR3 region has 14 residues. Per the germline V gene, CDR1 is MGHRA and CDR2 is YSYEKL. In the authors' workflow: Estimation of nucleated cell counts was performed using reference gene primer amplification. Libraries were prepared by immunoSEQ multiplex PCR; TCRdb keeps only in-frame clonotypes and omits some of them. V, J and clone size were drawn from that table, and D and trimming were deduced from the DNA. The data show 20,000 to 25,000 clones, about 90% seen once.

The rearrangement joins TRBV4-1 to TRBJ2-7; no reliable D call. The sequenced material came from peripheral blood. The TCR comes from a human donor in a cohort sampled during active COVID-19. This CDR3 is CASSQEERLYEQYF. The DNA for the CDR3 is TGCGCCAGCAGCCAAGAGGAACGACTCTACGAGCAGTACTTC.